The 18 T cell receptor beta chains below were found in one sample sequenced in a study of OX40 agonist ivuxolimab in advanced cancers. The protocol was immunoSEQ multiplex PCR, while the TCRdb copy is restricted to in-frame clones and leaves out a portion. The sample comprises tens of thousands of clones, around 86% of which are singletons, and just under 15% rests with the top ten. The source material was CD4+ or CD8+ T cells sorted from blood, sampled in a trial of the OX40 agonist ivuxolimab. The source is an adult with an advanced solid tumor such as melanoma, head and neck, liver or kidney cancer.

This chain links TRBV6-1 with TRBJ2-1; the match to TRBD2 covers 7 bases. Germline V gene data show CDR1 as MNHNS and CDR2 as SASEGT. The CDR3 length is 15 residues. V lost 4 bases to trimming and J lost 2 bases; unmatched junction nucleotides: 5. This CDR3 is CASSVYSGAYNEQFF. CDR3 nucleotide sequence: TGTGCCAGCAGTGTTTACAGCGGGGCCTACAATGAGCAGTTCTTC.

The CDR3 region is CASSQWGAENNEQFF. The DNA for the CDR3 is TGCGCCAGCAGCCAATGGGGGGCAGAAAACAATGAGCAGTTCTTC. The chain is built from TRBV4-1 and TRBJ2-1; D may correspond to TRBD1 or TRBD2 (6 bases each). The germline V gene has CDR1 MGHRA and CDR2 YSYEKL. Deletions cut 2 bases from V and 5 bases from J, with 13 bases between. This CDR3 has 15 residues.

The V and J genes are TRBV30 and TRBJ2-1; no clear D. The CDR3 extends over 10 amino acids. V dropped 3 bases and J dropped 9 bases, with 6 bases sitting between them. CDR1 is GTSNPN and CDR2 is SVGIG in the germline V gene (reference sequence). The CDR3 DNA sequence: TGTGCCTGGAGGGGCGTTGAGCAGTTCTTC. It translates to CAWRGVEQFF. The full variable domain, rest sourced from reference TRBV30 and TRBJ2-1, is SQTIHQWPATLVQPVGSPLSLECTVEGTSNPNLYWYRQAAGRGLQLLFYSVGIGQISSEVPQNLSASRPQDRQFILSSKKLLLSDSGFYLCAWRGVEQFFGPGTRLTVL.

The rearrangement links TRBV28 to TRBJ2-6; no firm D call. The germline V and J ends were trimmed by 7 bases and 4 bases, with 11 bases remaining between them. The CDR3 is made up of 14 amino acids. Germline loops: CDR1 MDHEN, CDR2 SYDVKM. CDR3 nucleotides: TGTGCCAGCACCCCCCCGTGGGGGGCCAACGTCCTGACTTTC. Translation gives CASTPPWGANVLTF.

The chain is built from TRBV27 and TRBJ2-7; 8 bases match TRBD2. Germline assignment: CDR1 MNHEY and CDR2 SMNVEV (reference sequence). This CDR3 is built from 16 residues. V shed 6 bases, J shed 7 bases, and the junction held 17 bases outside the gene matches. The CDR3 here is CASSWGGVAGSYEQYF. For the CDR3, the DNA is TGTGCCAGCAGCTGGGGGGGAGTAGCGGGATCTTATGAGCAGTACTTC.

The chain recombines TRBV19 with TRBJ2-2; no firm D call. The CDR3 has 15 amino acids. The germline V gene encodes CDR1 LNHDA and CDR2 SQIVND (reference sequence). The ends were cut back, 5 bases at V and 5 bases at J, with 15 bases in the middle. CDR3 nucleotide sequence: TGTGCCAGTAGTGGGGTTGAGCGTGGGACCGGGGAGCTGTTTTTT. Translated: CASSGVERGTGELFF. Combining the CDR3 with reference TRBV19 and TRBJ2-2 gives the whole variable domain DGGITQSPKYLFRKEGQNVTLSCEQNLNHDAMYWYRQDPGQGLRLIYYSQIVNDFQKGDIAEGYSVSREKKESFPLTVTSAQKNPTAFYLCASSGVERGTGELFFGEGSRLTVL.

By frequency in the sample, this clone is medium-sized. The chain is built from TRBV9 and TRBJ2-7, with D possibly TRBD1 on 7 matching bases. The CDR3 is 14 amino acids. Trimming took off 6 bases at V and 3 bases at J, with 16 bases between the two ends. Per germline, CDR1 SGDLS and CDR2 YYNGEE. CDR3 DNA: TGTGCCAGCAATCCGGCAGGGGGGTACTACGAGCAGTACTTC. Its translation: CASNPAGGYYEQYF.

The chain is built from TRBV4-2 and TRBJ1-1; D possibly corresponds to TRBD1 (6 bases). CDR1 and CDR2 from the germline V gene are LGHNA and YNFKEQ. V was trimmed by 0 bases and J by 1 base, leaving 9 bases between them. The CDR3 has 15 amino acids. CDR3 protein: CASSQEGGGNTEAFF. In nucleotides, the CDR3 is TGTGCCAGCAGCCAAGAAGGGGGTGGGAACACTGAAGCTTTCTTT.

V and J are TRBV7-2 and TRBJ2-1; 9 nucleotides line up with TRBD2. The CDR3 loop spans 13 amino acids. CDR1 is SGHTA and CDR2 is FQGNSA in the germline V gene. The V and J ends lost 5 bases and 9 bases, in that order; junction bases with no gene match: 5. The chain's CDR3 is CASSLGLAGEQFF. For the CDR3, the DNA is TGTGCCAGCAGCCTGGGACTAGCTGGTGAGCAGTTCTTC. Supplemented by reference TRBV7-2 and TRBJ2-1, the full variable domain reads GAGVSQSPSNKVTEKGKDVELRCDPISGHTALYWYRQSLGQGLEFLIYFQGNSAPDKSGLPSDRFSAERTGGSVSTLTIQRTQQEDSAVYLCASSLGLAGEQFFGPGTRLTVL.

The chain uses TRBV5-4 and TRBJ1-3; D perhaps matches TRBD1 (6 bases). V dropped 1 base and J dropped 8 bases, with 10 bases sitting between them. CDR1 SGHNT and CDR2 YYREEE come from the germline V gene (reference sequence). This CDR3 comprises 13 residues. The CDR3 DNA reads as TGTGCCAGCAGCTTGACACAGGGAGACACCATATATTTT. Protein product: CASSLTQGDTIYF.

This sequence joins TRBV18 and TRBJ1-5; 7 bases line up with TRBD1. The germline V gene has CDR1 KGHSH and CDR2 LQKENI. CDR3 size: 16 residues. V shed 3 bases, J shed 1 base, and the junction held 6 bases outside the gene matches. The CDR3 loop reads CASSPTGDVSNQPQHF. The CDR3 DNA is TGTGCCAGCTCACCCACAGGGGACGTCAGCAATCAGCCCCAGCATTTT.

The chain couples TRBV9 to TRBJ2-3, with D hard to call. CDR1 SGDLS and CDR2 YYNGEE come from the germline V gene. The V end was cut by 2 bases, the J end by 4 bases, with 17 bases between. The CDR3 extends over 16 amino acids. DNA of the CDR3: TGTGCCAGCAGCGTTCCACGACTTGAAGGTTCAGATACGCAGTATTTT. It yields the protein CASSVPRLEGSDTQYF.

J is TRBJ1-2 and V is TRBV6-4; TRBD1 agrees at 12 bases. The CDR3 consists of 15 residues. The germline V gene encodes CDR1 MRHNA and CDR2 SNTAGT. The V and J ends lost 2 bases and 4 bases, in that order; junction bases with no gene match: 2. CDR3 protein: CASSDGTGGAYGYTF. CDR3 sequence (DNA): TGTGCCAGCAGTGACGGGACAGGGGGCGCCTATGGCTACACCTTC.

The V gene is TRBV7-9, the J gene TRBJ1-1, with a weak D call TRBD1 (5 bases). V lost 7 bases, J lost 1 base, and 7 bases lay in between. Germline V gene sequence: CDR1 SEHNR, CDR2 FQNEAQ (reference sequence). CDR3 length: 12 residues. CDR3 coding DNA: TGTGCCAGCACAAGGGGGAACACTGAAGCTTTCTTT. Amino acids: CASTRGNTEAFF.

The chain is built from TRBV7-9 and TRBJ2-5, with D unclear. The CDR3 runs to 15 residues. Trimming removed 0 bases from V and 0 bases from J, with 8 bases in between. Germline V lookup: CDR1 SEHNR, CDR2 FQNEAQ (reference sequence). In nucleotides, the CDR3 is TGTGCCAGCAGCTTAGCCGACTCCAACCAAGAGACCCAGTACTTC. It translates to CASSLADSNQETQYF.

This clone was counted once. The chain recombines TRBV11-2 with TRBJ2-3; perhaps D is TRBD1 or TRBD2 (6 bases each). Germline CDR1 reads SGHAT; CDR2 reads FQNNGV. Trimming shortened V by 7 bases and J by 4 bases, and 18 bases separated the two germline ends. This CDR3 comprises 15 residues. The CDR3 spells CASTMGGGPADTQYF. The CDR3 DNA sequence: TGTGCCAGCACCATGGGTGGGGGGCCCGCAGATACGCAGTATTTT.

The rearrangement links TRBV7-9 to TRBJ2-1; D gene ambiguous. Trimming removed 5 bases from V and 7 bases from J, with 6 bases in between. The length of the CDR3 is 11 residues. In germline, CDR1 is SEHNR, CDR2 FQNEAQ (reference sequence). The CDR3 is CASSRANEQFF. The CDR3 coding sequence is TGTGCCAGCAGCCGGGCAAATGAGCAGTTCTTC. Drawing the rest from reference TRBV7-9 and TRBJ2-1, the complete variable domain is DTGVSQNPRHKITKRGQNVTFRCDPISEHNRLYWYRQTLGQGPEFLTYFQNEAQLEKSRLLSDRFSAERPKGSFSTLEIQRTEQGDSAMYLCASSRANEQFFGPGTRLTVL.

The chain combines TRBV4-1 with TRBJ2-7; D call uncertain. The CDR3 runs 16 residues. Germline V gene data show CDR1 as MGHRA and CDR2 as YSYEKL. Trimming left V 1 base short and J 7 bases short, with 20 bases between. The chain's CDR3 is CASSQVAAPINGEQYF. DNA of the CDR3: TGCGCCAGCAGCCAAGTAGCCGCCCCAATTAATGGAGAGCAGTACTTC.